These 5 T cell receptor beta chains originate from one sample sequenced in a study of T-cell reconstitution after alpha-beta-depleted transplantation in children (TCRdb year 2016). Library generation was performed with PCR. TCRdb names Illumina HiSeq 2500 as the instrument used. TCR libraries were prepared with molecular barcoding, using unique molecular identifiers to normalize TCRbeta repertoire quantification. TCRdb trimmed the raw reads at Q25, called clones with MiXCR and kept productive beta chains. For every CDR3 protein sequence, its rows merge into one entry that carries the most common genes and DNA. The sample data list 300,000 to 400,000 distinct CDR3 sequences, and 13% of these were observed just once. The ten largest clonotypes hold about 3.9% of the sample. The specimen was PBMCs, collected from the stem cell graft. These TCRs come from a human donor who donated a stem cell graft to a child with Fanconi anemia.

To note about this clonotype: Given a much more abundant clone one base away, this may be a read error. The chain is built from TRBV7-9 and TRBJ1-1; no reliable D call. The CDR3 extends over 13 amino acids. Trimming pared 0 bases from V and 3 bases from J, leaving 5 bases between. Germline loops: CDR1 SEHNR, CDR2 FQNEAQ (reference sequence). The CDR3 sequence: CASSLAWDTEAFF. The CDR3 DNA follows: TGTGCCAGCAGCTTAGCGTGGGACACTGAAGCTTTCTTT.

This clonotype was detected ten times or more. The chain uses TRBV12-3 or TRBV12-4 and TRBJ2-3; D ambiguous. With 1 base removed from V and 3 bases from J, the gap between germline ends came to 2 bases. CDR3 length: 12 residues. The CDR3 nucleotides are TGTGCCAGCAGTTTAGGGACAGATACGCAGTATTTT. Amino acids: CASSLGTDTQYF.

The V gene is TRBV27, the J gene TRBJ1-1, with 8 bases fitting TRBD1. The V and J ends lost 6 bases and 4 bases, in that order; junction bases with no gene match: 7. Per germline, CDR1 MNHEY and CDR2 SMNVEV (reference sequence). There are 14 residues in the CDR3. The CDR3 region has the DNA TGTGCCAGCAGACTGACAGGGGCGGGCACTGAAGCTTTCTTT. Translated, it gives CASRLTGAGTEAFF.

This clonotype was counted a few times. V gene TRBV14 combines with J gene TRBJ1-1; D is ambiguous. From germline, CDR1 is SGHDN and CDR2 FVKESK. V was shortened by 1 base and J by 5 bases, with 14 bases between the two germline ends. This CDR3 is 15 amino acids long. Here the CDR3 DNA reads TGTGCCAGCAGCCAAGGTCCCGGGGAGTTGACTGAAGCTTTCTTT. It codes for CASSQGPGELTEAFF.

Ten or more counts support this clonotype. The chain employs TRBV20-1 and TRBJ2-2; possibly TRBD1 for D (6 bases). Germline values: CDR1 DFQATT, CDR2 SNEGSKA (reference sequence). Between the trimmed V and J ends, which lost 4 bases and 0 bases, there was a span of 12 bases. The CDR3 totals 15 residues. CDR3 DNA: TGCAGTGCTACTTCCGGGACACCGAACACCGGGGAGCTGTTTTTT. Protein: CSATSGTPNTGELFF.